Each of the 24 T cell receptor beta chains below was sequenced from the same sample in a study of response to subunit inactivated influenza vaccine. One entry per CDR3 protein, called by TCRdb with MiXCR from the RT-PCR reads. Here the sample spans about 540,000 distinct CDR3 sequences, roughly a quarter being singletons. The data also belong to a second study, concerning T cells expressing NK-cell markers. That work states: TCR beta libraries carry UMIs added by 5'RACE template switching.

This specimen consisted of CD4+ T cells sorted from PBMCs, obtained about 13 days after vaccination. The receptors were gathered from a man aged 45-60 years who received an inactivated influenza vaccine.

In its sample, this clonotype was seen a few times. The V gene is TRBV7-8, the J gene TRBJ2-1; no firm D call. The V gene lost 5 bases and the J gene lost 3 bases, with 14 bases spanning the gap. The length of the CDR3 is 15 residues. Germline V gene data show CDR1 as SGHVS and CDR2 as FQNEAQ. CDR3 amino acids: CASSNPLKVYNEQFF. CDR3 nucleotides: TGTGCCAGCAGCAACCCCCTGAAGGTCTACAATGAGCAGTTCTTC.

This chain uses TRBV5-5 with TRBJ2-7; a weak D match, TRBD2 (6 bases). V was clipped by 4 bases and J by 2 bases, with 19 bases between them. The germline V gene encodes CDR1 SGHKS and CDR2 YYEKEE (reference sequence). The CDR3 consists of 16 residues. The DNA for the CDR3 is TGTGCCAGCAGCAGGCTGGGGGGTGACGGAGCCTACGAGCAGTACTTC. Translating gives CASSRLGGDGAYEQYF.

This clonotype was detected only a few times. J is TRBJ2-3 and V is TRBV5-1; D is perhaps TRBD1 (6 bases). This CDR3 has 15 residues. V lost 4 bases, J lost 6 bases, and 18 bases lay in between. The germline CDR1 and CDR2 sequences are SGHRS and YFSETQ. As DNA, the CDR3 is TGCGCCAGCAGCGTGTTAGGGGGACCTGGGGATACGCAGTATTTT. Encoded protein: CASSVLGGPGDTQYF.

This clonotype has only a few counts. CDR3 sequence: CATSDFRGTEAFF. The CDR3 region has the DNA TGTGCCACCAGTGATTTTCGAGGAACTGAAGCTTTCTTT. The V call is TRBV24-1, the J call TRBJ1-1; no clear D gene. This CDR3 is 13 amino acids long. Looked up from germline, CDR1 is KGHDR and CDR2 is SFDVKD. The V end lost 1 base, the J end lost 5 bases, and 7 bases lay between the germline ends.

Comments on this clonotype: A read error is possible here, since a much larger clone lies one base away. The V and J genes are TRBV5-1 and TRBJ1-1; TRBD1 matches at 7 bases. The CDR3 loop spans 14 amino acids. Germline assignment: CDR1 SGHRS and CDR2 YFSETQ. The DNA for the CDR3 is TGCGCCAGCAGCGCGGGACAGCAAAACAGTGAAGCTTTCTTT. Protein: CASSAGQQNSEAFF.

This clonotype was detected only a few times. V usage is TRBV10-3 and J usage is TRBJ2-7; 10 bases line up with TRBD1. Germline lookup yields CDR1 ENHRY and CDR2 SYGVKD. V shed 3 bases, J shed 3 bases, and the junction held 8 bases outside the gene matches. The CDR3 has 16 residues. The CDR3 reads CAISDIRGQGNYEQYF. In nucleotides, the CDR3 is TGTGCCATCAGTGACATCAGGGGACAGGGGAACTACGAGCAGTACTTC.

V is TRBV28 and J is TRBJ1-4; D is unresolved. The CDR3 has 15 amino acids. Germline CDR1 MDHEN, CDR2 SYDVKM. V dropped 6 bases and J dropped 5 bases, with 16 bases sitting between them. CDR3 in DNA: TGTGCCAGCAGCTCGGGCCAGGCGCGAAATGAAAAACTGTTTTTT. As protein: CASSSGQARNEKLFF.

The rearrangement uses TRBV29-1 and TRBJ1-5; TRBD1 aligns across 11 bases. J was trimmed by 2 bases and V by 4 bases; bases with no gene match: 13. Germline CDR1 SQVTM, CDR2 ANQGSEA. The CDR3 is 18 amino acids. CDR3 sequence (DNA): TGCAGCGTTGTAAGCTCGGACAGGGGGCGGTGGTGCAATCAGCCCCAGCATTTT. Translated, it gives CSVVSSDRGRWCNQPQHF.

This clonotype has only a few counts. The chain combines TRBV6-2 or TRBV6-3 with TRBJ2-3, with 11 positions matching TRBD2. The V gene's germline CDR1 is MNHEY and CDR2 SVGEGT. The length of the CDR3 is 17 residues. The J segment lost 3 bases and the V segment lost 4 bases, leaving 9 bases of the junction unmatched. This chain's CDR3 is CASSSHITSGRTDTQYF. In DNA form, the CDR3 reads TGTGCCAGCAGTTCCCACATCACTAGCGGGAGAACAGATACGCAGTATTTT.

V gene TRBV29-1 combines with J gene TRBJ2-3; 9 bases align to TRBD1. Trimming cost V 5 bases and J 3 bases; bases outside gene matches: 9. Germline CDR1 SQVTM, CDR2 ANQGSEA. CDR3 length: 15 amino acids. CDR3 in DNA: TGCAGCGTTACCTTACCGGGACAGGGAACAGATACGCAGTATTTT. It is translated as CSVTLPGQGTDTQYF.

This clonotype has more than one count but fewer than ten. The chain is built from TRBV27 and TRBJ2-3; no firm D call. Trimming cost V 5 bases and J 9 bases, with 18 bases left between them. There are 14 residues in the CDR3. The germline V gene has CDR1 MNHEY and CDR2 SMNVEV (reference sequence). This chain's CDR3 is CASSPYSPPLTQYF. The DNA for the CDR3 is TGTGCCAGCAGTCCATATTCCCCCCCTCTCACGCAGTATTTT.

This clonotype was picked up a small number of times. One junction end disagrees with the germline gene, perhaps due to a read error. CDR3 DNA sequence: TGTGCCAGCAGTTTAGGGACTAGTCCTGTCTTC. Encoded protein: CASSLGTSPVF. The J gene is TRBJ2-1, the V gene TRBV27, with 8 bases that match TRBD2. Germline CDR1 is MNHEY and CDR2 is SMNVEV (reference sequence). This CDR3 has 11 residues.

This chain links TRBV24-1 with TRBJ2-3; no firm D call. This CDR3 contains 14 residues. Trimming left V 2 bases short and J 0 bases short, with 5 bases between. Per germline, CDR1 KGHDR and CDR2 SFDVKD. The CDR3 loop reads CATSDSYSTDTQYF. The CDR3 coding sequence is TGTGCCACCAGTGATTCGTATAGCACAGATACGCAGTATTTT.

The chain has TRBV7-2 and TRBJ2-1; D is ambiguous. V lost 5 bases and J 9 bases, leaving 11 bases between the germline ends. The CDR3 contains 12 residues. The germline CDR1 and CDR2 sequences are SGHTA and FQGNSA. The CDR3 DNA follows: TGTGCCAGCAGCCGAAAGGGTGGTGAGCAGTTCTTC. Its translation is CASSRKGGEQFF. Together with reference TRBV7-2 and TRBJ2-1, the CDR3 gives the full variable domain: GAGVSQSPSNKVTEKGKDVELRCDPISGHTALYWYRQSLGQGLEFLIYFQGNSAPDKSGLPSDRFSAERTGGSVSTLTIQRTQQEDSAVYLCASSRKGGEQFFGPGTRLTVL.

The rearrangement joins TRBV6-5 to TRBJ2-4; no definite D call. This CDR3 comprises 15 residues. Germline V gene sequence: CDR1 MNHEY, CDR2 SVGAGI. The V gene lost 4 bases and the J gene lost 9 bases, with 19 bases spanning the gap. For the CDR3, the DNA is TGTGCCAGCAGTTCCGGAGCCGGGCGCACTCGCATTCAGTACTTC. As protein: CASSSGAGRTRIQYF.

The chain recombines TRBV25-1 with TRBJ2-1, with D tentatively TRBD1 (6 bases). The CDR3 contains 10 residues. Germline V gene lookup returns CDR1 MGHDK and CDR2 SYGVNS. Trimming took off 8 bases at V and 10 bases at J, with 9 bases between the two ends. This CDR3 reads CASGGAEQFF. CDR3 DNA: TGTGCCAGCGGGGGCGCAGAGCAGTTCTTC.

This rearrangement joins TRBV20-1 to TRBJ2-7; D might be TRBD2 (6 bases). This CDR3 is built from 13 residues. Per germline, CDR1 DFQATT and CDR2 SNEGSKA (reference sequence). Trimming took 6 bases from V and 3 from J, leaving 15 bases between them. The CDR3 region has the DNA TGCAGTGCAGGAGGCGGGGCCAGCTACGAGCAGTACTTC. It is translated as CSAGGGASYEQYF.

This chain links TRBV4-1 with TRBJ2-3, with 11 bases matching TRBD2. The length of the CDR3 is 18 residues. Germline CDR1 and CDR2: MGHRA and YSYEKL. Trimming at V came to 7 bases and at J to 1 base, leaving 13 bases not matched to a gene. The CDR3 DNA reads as TGCGCCAGCACACCAACCTATGTAGCGGGAGGGGGCACAGATACGCAGTATTTT. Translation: CASTPTYVAGGGTDTQYF.

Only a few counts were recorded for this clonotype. This CDR3 reads CASSHKTSMETQYF. The CDR3, as DNA: TGCGCCAGCAGCCATAAGACTAGCATGGAGACCCAGTACTTC. The V gene is TRBV5-1, the J gene TRBJ2-5, with TRBD2 matching over 7 bases. V lost 4 bases to trimming and J lost 5 bases; unmatched junction nucleotides: 8. This CDR3 is 14 amino acids long. Germline-derived CDR1 and CDR2 are SGHRS and YFSETQ.

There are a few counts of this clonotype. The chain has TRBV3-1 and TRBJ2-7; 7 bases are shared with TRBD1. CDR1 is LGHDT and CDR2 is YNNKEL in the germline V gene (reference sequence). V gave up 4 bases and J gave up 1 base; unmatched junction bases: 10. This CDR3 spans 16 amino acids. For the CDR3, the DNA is TGTGCCAGCAGCCCGAACAGGGGCTCTTTATCCTACGAGCAGTACTTC. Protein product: CASSPNRGSLSYEQYF.

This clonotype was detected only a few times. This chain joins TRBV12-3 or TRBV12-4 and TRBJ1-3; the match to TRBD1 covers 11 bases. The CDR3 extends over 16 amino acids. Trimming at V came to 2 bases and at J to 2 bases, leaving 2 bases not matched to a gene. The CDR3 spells CASSLLDRGPGNTIYF. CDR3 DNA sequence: TGTGCCAGCAGTTTATTGGACAGGGGGCCTGGAAACACCATATATTTT.

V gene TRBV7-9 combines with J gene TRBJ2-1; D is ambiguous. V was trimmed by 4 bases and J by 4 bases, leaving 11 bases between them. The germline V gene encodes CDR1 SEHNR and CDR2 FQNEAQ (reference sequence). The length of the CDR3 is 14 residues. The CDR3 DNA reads TGTGCCAGCAGCTATCGAGGACGATACAATGAGCAGTTCTTC. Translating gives CASSYRGRYNEQFF.

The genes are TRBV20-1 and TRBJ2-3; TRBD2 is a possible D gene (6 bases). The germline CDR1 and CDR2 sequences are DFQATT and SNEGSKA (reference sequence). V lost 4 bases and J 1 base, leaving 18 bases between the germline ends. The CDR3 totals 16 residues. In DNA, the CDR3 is TGCAGTGCTACTCCTCCTGGGGGGTCTGGCACAGATACGCAGTATTTT. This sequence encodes CSATPPGGSGTDTQYF.

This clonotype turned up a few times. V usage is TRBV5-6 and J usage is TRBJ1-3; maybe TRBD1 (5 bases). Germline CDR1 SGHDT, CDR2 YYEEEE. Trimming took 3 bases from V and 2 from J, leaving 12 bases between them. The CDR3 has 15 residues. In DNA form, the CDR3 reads TGTGCCAGCAGCTGGGGCTGGACAACTGGAAACACCATATATTTT. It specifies CASSWGWTTGNTIYF. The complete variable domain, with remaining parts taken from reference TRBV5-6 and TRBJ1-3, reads DAGVTQSPTHLIKTRGQQVTLRCSPKSGHDTVSWYQQALGQGPQFIFQYYEEEERQRGNFPDRFSGHQFPNYSSELNVNALLLGDSALYLCASSWGWTTGNTIYFGEGSWLTVV.